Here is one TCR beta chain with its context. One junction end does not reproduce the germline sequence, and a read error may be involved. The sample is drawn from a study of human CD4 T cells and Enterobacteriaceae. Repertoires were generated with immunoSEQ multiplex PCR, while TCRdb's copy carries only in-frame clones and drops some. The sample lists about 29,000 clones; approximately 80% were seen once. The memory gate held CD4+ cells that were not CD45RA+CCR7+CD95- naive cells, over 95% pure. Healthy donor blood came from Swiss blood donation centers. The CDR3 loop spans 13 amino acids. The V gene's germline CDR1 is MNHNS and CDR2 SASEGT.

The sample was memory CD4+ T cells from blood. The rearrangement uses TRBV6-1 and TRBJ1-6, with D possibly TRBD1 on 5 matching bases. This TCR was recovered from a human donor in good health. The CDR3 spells CASSEGGGGTNRF. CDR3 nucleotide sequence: TGTGCCAGCAGTGAAGGGGGCGGCGGGACTAACCGCTTT.